The rows below give T cell receptor beta chains drawn from one sample of a study of vaccination and CD4 T cells after COVID-19. These receptors lack a known antigen. TCRdb recomputed calls from the PCR reads with MiXCR, one row per CDR3 protein. The sample has 25,000 to 30,000 distinct CDR3 sequences; roughly a third are singletons. The starting material was CD4+ T cells from blood, cultured in vitro, obtained about 7 months after SARS-CoV-2 vaccination. Receptors were obtained from a human donor who had recovered from COVID-19. The CDR3 runs from the conserved cysteine through the conserved F or W. A D gene is named only where the DNA matches it firmly. The size of a clone is reported for some rows only, either as once, few or many, or as a class for expanded clones.

CASSDTGDTEAFF,TGTGCCAGCAGTGACACAGGGGACACTGAAGCTTTCTTT,TRBD1,TRBV6-4,TRBJ1-1,few
CASWTPGEGSDTQYF,TGTGCCAGCTGGACCCCGGGGGAAGGGTCAGATACGCAGTATTTT,.,TRBV28,TRBJ2-3,few
CSASGSGIADEQFF,TGCAGTGCTTCCGGAAGTGGAATCGCAGATGAGCAGTTCTTC,.,TRBV20-1,TRBJ2-1,.
CASSLGGAGQPQHF,TGTGCCAGCAGCTTGGGGGGGGCGGGTCAGCCCCAGCATTTT,.,TRBV7-9,TRBJ1-5,.
CASSSVKTEAFF,TGTGCCAGCAGCTCCGTTAAGACTGAAGCTTTCTTT,.,TRBV7-9,TRBJ1-1,.
CASSFTSGSTYEQYF,TGTGCCAGCAGCTTCACTAGCGGGTCCACCTACGAGCAGTACTTC,TRBD2,TRBV7-2,TRBJ2-7,few
CASSPIKAGELFF,TGTGCCAGCAGCCCCATTAAGGCCGGGGAGCTGTTTTTT,.,TRBV7-2,TRBJ2-2,few
CASSLSGLAGRYEQYF,TGTGCCAGCAGTTTATCAGGACTAGCGGGACGGTACGAGCAGTACTTC,TRBD2,TRBV28,TRBJ2-7,.
CSARGGGANVLTF,TGCAGTGCTAGGGGTGGTGGGGCCAACGTCCTGACTTTC,.,TRBV20-1,TRBJ2-6,.
CASRLDRGETQYF,TGTGCCAGCAGATTAGACAGGGGAGAGACCCAGTACTTC,TRBD1,TRBV7-2,TRBJ2-5,.
CSARVQGGTGELFF,TGCAGTGCTAGAGTACAGGGGGGGACCGGGGAGCTGTTTTTT,.,TRBV20-1,TRBJ2-2,once
CASSSLDQGYTEAFF,TGTGCCAGCAGCTCCCTTGATCAGGGGTACACTGAAGCTTTCTTT,.,TRBV5-4,TRBJ1-1,medium-sized
CASSSTSASGPNAQYF,TGTGCCAGCAGTTCCACCTCCGCCAGCGGGCCCAATGCGCAGTATTTT,.,TRBV12-3/TRBV12-4,TRBJ2-3,.
CASSPDGAQNNEQFF,TGTGCCAGTAGTCCGGACGGGGCCCAAAACAATGAGCAGTTCTTC,.,TRBV19,TRBJ2-1,.
CASSHDRTRRTASSYNEQFF,TGCGCCAGCAGCCACGACCGGACTCGGCGCACCGCCAGCTCCTACAATGAGCAGTTCTTC,.,TRBV4-1,TRBJ2-1,.
CASSLRRRLGAFF,TGTGCCAGCAGCTTACGACGAAGACTGGGAGCTTTCTTT,.,TRBV7-2,TRBJ1-1,.
CASSLAADSYNQPQHF,TGTGCCAGCAGCTTGGCCGCGGACAGTTACAATCAGCCCCAGCATTTT,.,TRBV5-5,TRBJ1-5,.
CSARSPEGNNEQFF,TGCAGTGCTAGATCTCCGGAGGGTAACAATGAGCAGTTCTTC,.,TRBV20-1,TRBJ2-1,.
CASSPRPGGGGTQYF,TGTGCCAGCTCACCACGACCAGGGGGCGGAGGGACGCAGTATTTT,TRBD1,TRBV18,TRBJ2-3,once
CARGRDPSYEQYF,TGCGCCAGGGGGCGGGACCCCTCCTACGAGCAGTACTTC,.,TRBV23-1,TRBJ2-7,.
CATSDPGQGARGYTF,TGTGCCACCAGTGACCCGGGACAGGGGGCGAGGGGCTACACCTTC,TRBD1,TRBV24-1,TRBJ1-2,few
CASTNRASPWETQYF,TGTGCCAGTACCAACAGGGCTAGCCCCTGGGAGACCCAGTACTTC,.,TRBV19,TRBJ2-5,few
CASSFAMGQGKTYGYTF,TGCGCCAGCAGCTTTGCGATGGGACAGGGGAAAACCTATGGCTACACCTTC,TRBD1,TRBV5-1,TRBJ1-2,.
CASSEGLDGYNEQFF,TGTGCCAGCAGTGAGGGACTAGACGGCTACAATGAGCAGTTCTTC,TRBD2,TRBV6-4,TRBJ2-1,.
CATDRGGNTIYF,TGTGCCACTGACAGGGGTGGAAACACCATATATTTT,TRBD1,TRBV19,TRBJ1-3,.
CASSDLDRAHNSPLHF,TGTGCCAGCAGTGATTTGGACAGGGCCCATAATTCACCCCTCCACTTT,TRBD1,TRBV2,TRBJ1-6,few
CASSLVTGRGYYEQYF,TGTGCCAGCAGCTTGGTTACAGGCCGGGGATATTACGAGCAGTACTTC,.,TRBV5-5,TRBJ2-7,.
CASSKGVGNTEAFF,TGTGCCAGCAGTAAGGGTGTTGGGAACACTGAAGCTTTCTTT,.,TRBV27,TRBJ1-1,.
CASSNGPGNIQYF,TGTGCCAGCAGTAACGGTCCTGGAAACATTCAGTACTTC,.,TRBV6-1,TRBJ2-4,few
CASSPPGSGIGGDTQYF,TGTGCCAGCAGCCCCCCAGGTAGCGGGATAGGAGGAGATACGCAGTATTTT,TRBD2,TRBV7-2,TRBJ2-3,few
CASSGLAGGQQFF,TGTGCCAGCAGTGGGTTAGCGGGAGGGCAACAGTTCTTC,TRBD2,TRBV6-2/TRBV6-3,TRBJ2-1,.
CASSQSTGDTQYF,TGTGCCAGCAGCCAATCCACAGGGGATACGCAGTATTTT,.,TRBV4-2,TRBJ2-3,.